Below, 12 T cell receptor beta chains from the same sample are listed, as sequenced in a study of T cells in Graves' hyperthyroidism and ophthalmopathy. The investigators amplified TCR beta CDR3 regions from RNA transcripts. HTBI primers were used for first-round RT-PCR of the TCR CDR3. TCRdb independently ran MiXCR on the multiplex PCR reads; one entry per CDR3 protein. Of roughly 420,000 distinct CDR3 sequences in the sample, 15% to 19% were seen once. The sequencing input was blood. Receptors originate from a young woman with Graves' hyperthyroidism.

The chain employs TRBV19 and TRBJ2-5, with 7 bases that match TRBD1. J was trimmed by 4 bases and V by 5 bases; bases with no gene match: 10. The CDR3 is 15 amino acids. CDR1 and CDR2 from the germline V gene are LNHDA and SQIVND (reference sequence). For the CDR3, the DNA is TGTGCCAGTAGTTCCGGGACAGCACCCTTAGAGACCCAGTACTTC. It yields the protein CASSSGTAPLETQYF. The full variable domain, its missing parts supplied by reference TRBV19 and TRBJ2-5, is DGGITQSPKYLFRKEGQNVTLSCEQNLNHDAMYWYRQDPGQGLRLIYYSQIVNDFQKGDIAEGYSVSREKKESFPLTVTSAQKNPTAFYLCASSSGTAPLETQYFGPGTRLLVL.

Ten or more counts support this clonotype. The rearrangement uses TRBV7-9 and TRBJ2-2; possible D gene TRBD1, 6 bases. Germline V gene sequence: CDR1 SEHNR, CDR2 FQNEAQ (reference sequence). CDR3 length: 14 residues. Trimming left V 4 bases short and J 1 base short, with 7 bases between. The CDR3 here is CASSYRVNTGELFF. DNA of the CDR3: TGTGCCAGCAGCTACAGGGTGAACACCGGGGAGCTGTTTTTT.

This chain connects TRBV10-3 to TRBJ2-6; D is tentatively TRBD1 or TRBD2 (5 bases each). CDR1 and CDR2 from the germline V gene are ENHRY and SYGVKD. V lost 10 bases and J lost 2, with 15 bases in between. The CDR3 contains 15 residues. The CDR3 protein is CATREGSAGANVLTF. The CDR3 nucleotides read TGTGCCACCAGGGAAGGGAGCGCTGGGGCCAACGTCCTGACTTTC.

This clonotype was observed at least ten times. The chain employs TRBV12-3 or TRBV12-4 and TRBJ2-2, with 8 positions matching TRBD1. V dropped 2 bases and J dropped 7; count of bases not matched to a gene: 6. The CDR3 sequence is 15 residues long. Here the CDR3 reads CASSLWAGGNGELFF. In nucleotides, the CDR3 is TGTGCCAGCAGTTTATGGGCAGGGGGCAACGGGGAGCTGTTTTTT.

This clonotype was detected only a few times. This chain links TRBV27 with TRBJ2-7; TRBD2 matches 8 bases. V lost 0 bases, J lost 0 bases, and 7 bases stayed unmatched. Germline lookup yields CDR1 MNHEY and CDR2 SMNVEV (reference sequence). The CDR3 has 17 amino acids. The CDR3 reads CASSLSPLGLGSYEQYF. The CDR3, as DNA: TGTGCCAGCAGTTTATCGCCCCTGGGACTAGGCTCCTACGAGCAGTACTTC.

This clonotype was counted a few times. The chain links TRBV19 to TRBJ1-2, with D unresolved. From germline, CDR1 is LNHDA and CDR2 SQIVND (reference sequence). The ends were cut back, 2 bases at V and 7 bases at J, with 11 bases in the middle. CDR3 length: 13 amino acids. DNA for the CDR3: TGTGCCAGTAGTATAAGGTCTTCCCCTGGCTACACCTTC. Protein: CASSIRSSPGYTF.

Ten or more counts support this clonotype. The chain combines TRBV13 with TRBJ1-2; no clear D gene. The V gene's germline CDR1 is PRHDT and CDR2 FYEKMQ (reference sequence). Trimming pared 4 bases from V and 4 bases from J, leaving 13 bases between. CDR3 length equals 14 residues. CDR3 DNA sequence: TGTGCCAGCAGCTCGGGCCTCGCGGGCTATGGCTACACCTTC. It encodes CASSSGLAGYGYTF.

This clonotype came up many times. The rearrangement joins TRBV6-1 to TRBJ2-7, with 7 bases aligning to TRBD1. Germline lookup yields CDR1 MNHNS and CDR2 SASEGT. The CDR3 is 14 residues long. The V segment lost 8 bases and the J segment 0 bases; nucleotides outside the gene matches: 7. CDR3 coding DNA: TGTGCCAGCGCTCCGGGACAGCACTCCTACGAGCAGTACTTC. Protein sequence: CASAPGQHSYEQYF.

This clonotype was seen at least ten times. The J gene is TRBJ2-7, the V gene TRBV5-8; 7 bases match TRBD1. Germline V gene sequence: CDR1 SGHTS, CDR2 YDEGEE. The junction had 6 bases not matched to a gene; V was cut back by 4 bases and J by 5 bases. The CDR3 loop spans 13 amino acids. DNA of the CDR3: TGTGCCAGCAGCGAGACAGGGTTCCACGAGCAGTACTTC. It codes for CASSETGFHEQYF.

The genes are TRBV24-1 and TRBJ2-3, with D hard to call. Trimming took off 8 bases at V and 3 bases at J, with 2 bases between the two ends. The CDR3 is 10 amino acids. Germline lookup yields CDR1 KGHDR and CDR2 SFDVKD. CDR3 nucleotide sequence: TGTGCCACCATTACAGATACGCAGTATTTT. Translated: CATITDTQYF.

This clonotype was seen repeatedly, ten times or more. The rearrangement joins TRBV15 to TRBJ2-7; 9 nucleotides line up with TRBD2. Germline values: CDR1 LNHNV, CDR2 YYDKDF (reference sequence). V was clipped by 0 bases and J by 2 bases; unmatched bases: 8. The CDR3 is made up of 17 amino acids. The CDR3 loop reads CATSRDRQRGAPYEQYF. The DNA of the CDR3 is TGTGCCACCAGCAGAGATCGGCAGCGGGGGGCCCCCTACGAGCAGTACTTC.

The CDR3 sequence: CASSFPVDQPQHF. The CDR3, as DNA: TGTGCCAGCAGTTTCCCCGTGGATCAGCCCCAGCATTTT. This rearrangement joins TRBV27 to TRBJ1-5; D gene unclear. Germline CDR1 reads MNHEY; CDR2 reads SMNVEV (reference sequence). Between the trimmed V and J ends, which lost 3 bases and 5 bases, there was a span of 8 bases. The CDR3 totals 13 residues.